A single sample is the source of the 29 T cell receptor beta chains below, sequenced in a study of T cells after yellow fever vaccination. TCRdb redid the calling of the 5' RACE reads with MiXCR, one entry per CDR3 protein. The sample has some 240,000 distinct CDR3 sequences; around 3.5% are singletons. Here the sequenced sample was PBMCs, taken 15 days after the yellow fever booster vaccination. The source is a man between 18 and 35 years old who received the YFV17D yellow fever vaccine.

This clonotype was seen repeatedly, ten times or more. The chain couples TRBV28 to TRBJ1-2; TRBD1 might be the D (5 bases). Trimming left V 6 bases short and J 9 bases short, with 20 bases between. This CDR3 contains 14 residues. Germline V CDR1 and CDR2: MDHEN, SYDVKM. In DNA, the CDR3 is TGTGCCAGCAGCACACTCGGGGCCCCAGGGCGCTACACCTTC. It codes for CASSTLGAPGRYTF.

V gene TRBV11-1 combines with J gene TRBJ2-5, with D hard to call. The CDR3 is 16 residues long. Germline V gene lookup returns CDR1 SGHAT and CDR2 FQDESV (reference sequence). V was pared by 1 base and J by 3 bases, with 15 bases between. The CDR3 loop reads CASSLGRLRMEETQYF. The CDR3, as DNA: TGTGCCAGCAGCTTAGGACGGCTCCGGATGGAAGAGACCCAGTACTTC.

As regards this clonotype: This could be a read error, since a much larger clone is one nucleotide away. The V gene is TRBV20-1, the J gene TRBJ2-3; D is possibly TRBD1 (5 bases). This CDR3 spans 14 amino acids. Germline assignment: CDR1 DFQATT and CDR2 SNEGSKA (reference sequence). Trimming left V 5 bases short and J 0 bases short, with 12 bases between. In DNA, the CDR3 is TGCAGTGCTGGTAAGGGGTCTAGCACAGATACGCAGTATTTT. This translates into CSAGKGSSTDTQYF.

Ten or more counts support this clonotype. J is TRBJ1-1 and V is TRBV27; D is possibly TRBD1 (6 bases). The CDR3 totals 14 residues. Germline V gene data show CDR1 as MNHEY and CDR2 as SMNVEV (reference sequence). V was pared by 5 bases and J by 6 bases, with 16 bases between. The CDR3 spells CASSPRGGPPEAFF. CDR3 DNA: TGTGCCAGCAGTCCCCGCGGGGGCCCCCCTGAAGCTTTCTTT.

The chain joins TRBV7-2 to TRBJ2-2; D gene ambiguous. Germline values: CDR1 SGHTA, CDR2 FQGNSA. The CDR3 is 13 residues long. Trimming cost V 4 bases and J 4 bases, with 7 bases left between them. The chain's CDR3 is CASSYITTGELFF. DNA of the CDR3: TGTGCCAGCAGCTATATCACCACCGGGGAGCTGTTTTTT.

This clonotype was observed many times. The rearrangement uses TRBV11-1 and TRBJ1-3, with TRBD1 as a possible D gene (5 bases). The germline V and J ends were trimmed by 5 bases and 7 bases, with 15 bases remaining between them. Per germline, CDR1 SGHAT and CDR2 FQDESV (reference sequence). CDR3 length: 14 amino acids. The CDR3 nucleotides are TGTGCCAGCAGCCGAGGCGGGGCTCGGAACACCATATATTTT. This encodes CASSRGGARNTIYF.

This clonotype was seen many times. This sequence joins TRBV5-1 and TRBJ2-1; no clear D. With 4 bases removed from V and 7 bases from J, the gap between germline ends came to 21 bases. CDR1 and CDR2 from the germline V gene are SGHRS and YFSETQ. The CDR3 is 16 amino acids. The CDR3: CASSTDPGPLRNEQFF. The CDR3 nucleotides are TGCGCCAGCAGCACCGACCCGGGCCCCCTCCGGAATGAGCAGTTCTTC.

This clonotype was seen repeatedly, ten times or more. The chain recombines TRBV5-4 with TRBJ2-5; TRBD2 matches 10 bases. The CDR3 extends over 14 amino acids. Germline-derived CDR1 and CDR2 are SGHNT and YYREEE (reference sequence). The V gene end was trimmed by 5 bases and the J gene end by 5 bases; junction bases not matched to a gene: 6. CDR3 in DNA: TGTGCCAGCAGGCTGGGACTAGCGATTGAGACCCAGTACTTC. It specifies CASRLGLAIETQYF.

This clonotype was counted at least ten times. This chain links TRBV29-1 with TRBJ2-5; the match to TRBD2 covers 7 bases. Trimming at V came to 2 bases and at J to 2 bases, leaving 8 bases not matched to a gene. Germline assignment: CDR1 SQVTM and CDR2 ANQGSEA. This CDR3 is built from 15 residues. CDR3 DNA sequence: TGCAGCGTTGAATGGCTCGGACTAGAACAAGAGACCCAGTACTTC. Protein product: CSVEWLGLEQETQYF.

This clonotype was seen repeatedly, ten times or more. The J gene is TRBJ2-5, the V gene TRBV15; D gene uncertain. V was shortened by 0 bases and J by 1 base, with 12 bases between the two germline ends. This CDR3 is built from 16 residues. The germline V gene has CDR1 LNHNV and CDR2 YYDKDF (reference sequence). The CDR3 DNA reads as TGTGCCACCAGCAGAGATAAGTCCTTCCCCCAAGAGACCCAGTACTTC. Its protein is CATSRDKSFPQETQYF.

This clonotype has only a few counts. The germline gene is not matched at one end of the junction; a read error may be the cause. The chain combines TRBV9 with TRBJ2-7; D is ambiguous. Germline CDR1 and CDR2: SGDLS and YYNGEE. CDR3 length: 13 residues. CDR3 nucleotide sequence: TGTGCCAGCAGCCCCGACATCTCCTGCGAGCAGTACTTC. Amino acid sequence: CASSPDISCEQYF.

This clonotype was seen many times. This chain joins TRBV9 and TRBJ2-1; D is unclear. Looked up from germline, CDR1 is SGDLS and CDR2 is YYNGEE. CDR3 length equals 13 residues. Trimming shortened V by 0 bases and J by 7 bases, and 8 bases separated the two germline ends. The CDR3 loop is CASSVDPLNEQFF. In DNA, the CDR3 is TGTGCCAGCAGCGTAGACCCTTTAAATGAGCAGTTCTTC.

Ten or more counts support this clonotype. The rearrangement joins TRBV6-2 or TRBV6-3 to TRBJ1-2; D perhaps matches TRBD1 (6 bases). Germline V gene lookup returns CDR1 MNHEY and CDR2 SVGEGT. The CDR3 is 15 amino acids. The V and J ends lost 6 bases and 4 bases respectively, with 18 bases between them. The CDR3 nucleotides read TGTGCCAGCAGACCCGAGGACAGACGTTCCTATGGCTACACCTTC. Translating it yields CASRPEDRRSYGYTF.

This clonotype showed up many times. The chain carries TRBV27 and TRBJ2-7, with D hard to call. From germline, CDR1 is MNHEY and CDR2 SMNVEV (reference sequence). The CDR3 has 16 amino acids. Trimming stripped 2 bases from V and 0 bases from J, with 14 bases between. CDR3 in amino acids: CASSLALQSDSYEQYF. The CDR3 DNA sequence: TGTGCCAGCAGTTTAGCTCTACAGAGTGACTCCTACGAGCAGTACTTC.

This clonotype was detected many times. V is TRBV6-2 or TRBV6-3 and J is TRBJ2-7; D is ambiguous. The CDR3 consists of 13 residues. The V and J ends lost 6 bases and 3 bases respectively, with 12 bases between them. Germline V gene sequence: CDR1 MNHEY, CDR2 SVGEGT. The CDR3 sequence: CASSPDGYYEQYV. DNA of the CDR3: TGTGCCAGCAGCCCGGACGGGTACTACGAGCAGTACGTC.

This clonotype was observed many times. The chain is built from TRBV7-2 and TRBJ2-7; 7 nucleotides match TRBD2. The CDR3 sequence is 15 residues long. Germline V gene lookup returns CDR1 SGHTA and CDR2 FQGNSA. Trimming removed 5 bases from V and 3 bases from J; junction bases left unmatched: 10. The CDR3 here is CASSPQSAGFYEQYV. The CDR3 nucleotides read TGTGCCAGCAGCCCCCAGTCAGCGGGGTTCTACGAGCAGTACGTC.

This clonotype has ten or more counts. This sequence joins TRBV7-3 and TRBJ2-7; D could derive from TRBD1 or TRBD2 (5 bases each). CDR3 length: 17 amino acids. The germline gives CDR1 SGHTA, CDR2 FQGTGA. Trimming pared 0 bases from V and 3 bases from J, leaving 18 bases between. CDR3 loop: CASSLTRRWGRLYEQYV. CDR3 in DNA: TGTGCCAGCAGCTTAACGAGACGTTGGGGACGGCTCTACGAGCAGTACGTC.

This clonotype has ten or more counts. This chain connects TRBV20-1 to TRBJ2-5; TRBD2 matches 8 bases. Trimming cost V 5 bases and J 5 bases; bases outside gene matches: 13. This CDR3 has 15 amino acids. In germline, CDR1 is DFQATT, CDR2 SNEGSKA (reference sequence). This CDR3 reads CSAEAPGGGRETQYF. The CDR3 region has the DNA TGCAGTGCTGAAGCCCCCGGCGGGGGGAGGGAGACCCAGTACTTC.

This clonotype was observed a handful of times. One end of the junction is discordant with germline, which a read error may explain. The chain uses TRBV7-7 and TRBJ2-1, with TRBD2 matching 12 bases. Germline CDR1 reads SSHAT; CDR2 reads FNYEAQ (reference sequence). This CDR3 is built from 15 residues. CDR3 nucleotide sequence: TGTGCTAGCAGCAGGACTAGCGGGGCCTACAATGAGCAGTTCTTC. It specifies CASSRTSGAYNEQFF.

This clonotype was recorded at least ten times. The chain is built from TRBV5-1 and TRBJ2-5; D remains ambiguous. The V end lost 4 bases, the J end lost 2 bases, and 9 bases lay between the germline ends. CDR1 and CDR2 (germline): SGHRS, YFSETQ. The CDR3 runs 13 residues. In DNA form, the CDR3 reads TGCGCCAGCAGCGCGGTAATACAAGAGACCCAGTACTTC. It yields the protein CASSAVIQETQYF. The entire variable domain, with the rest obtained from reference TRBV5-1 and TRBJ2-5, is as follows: KAGVTQTPRYLIKTRGQQVTLSCSPISGHRSVSWYQQTPGQGLQFLFEYFSETQRNKGNFPGRFSGRQFSNSRSEMNVSTLELGDSALYLCASSAVIQETQYFGPGTRLLVL.

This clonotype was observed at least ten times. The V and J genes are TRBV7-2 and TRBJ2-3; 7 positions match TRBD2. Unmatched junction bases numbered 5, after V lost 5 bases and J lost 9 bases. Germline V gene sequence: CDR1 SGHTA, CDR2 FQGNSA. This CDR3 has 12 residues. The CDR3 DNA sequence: TGTGCCAGCAGCGTTGGACTAGGCACGCAGTATTTT. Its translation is CASSVGLGTQYF. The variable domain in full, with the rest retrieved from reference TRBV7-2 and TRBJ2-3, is GAGVSQSPSNKVTEKGKDVELRCDPISGHTALYWYRQSLGQGLEFLIYFQGNSAPDKSGLPSDRFSAERTGGSVSTLTIQRTQQEDSAVYLCASSVGLGTQYFGPGTRLTVL.

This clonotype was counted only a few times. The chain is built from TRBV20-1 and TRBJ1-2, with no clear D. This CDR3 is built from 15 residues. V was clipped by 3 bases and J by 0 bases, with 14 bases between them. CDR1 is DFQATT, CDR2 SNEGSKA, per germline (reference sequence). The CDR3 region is CSARAQGYSNYGYTF. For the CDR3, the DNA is TGCAGTGCTAGGGCCCAAGGTTATTCTAACTATGGCTACACCTTC.

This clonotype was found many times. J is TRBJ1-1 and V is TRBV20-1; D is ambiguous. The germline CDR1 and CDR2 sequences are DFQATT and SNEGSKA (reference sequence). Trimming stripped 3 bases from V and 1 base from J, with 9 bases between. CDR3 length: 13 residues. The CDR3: CSARGSTNTEAFF. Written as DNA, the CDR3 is TGCAGTGCTAGGGGCAGCACGAACACTGAAGCTTTCTTT.

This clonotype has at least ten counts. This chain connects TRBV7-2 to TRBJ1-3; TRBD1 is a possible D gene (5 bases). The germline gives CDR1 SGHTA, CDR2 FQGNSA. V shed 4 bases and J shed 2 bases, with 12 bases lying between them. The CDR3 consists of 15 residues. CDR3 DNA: TGTGCCAGCAGCTCCTGGGGCCAACCTGGAAACACCATATATTTT. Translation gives CASSSWGQPGNTIYF.

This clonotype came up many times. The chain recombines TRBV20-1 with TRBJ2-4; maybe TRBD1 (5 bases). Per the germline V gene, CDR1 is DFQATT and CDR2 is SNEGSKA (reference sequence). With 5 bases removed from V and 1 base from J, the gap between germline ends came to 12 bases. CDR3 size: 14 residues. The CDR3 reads CSAPGLEAKNIQYF. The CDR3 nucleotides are TGCAGTGCTCCAGGGTTGGAGGCCAAAAACATTCAGTACTTC.

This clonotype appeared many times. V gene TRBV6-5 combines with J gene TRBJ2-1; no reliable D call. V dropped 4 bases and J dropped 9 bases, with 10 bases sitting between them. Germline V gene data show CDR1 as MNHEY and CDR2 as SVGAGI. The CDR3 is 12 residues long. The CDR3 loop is CASSWGYGEQFF. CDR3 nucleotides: TGTGCCAGCAGTTGGGGATACGGTGAGCAGTTCTTC.

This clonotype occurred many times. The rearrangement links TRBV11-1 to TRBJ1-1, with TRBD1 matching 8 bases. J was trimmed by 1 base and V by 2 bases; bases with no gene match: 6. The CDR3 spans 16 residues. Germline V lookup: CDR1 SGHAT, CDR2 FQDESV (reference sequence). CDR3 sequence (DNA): TGTGCCAGCAGCTTAATCGGACAGGGATGGAACACTGAAGCTTTCTTT. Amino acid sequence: CASSLIGQGWNTEAFF.

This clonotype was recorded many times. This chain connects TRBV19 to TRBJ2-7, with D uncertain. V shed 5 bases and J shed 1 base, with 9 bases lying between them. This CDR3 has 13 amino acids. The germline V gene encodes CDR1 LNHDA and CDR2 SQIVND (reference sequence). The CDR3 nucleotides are TGTGCCAGTAGTCACTCGGGTTCCTACGAGCAGTACTTC. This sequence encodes CASSHSGSYEQYF.

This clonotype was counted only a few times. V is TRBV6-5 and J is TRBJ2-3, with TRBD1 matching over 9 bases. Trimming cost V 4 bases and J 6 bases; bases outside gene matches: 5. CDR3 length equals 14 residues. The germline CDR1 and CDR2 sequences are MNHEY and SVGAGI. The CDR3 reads CASSWRQGVDTQYF. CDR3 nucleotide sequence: TGTGCCAGCAGTTGGAGACAGGGGGTCGATACGCAGTATTTT.